This T cell receptor (beta chain) was identified during a study of beta chain features in type 1 diabetes. Germline CDR1 reads SGDLS; CDR2 reads YYNGEE. V was shortened by 0 bases and J by 2 bases, with 8 bases between the two germline ends. There are 14 residues in the CDR3. Study-level points and caveats: PCR may have favored shorter templates equally in patients and controls. Type 1 diabetes patients showed a moderate but significant shortening of TCRB CDR3s in all four CD4+ subsets.

Investigators reverse transcribed all isolated RNA, so they sequenced expressed TCRB transcripts. Measured with immunoSEQ multiplex PCR; TCRdb has only the in-frame clones, and not every one. Among fewer than 350,000 clones listed, around 16% were seen once. About this clone: What it binds is unknown.

The sequenced sample was naive CD4+ T cells from blood. The clonotype comes from a young man with type 1 diabetes. This chain joins TRBV9 and TRBJ1-1; D call uncertain. CDR3 DNA: TGTGCCAGCAGCGTAGATGCAGGAAACACTGAAGCTTTCTTT. Translating gives CASSVDAGNTEAFF.